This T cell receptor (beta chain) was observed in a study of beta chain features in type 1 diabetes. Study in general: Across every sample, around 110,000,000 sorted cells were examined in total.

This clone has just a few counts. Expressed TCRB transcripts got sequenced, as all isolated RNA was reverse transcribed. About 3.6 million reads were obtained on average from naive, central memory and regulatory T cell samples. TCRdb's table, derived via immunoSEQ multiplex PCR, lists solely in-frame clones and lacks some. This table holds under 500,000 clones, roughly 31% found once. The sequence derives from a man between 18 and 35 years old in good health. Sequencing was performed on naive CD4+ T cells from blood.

For the CDR3, the DNA is TGTGCCTGGAGTCTGGACAGGAAAAACTACGAGCAGTACTTC. Protein: CAWSLDRKNYEQYF. The chain uses TRBV30 and TRBJ2-7; TRBD1 matches 7 bases. CDR1 is GTSNPN, CDR2 SVGIG, per germline (reference sequence). Trimming cost V 2 bases and J 3 bases; bases outside gene matches: 7. The CDR3 covers 14 residues. The entire variable domain, with the rest obtained from reference TRBV30 and TRBJ2-7, is as follows: SQTIHQWPATLVQPVGSPLSLECTVEGTSNPNLYWYRQAAGRGLQLLFYSVGIGQISSEVPQNLSASRPQDRQFILSSKKLLLSDSGFYLCAWSLDRKNYEQYFGPGTRLTVT.